Below are 24 T cell receptor beta chains sequenced from a single sample in a study of cytomegalovirus exposure and HLA in healthy donors. Vbeta (60) and Jbeta (13) primers were used in the PCR. Assay used: immunoSEQ multiplex PCR; TCRdb lists only in-frame clones, some missing. There are over 110,000 clones in the sample; 82% occur only once, and around 2.4% lies in the top ten. The material sequenced was PBMCs. The origin of the receptors is a male donor in good health and CMV-seronegative.

This clone was counted a single time. V and J are TRBV19 and TRBJ2-2, with unresolved D. There are 13 residues in the CDR3. The V end was cut by 7 bases, the J end by 1 base, with 7 bases between. CDR1 is LNHDA, CDR2 SQIVND, per germline (reference sequence). The CDR3 here is CASKHRNTGELFF. Written as DNA, the CDR3 is TGTGCCAGTAAGCACCGGAACACCGGGGAGCTGTTTTTT.

This chain joins TRBV14 and TRBJ1-1, with unresolved D. CDR3 size: 12 residues. Germline CDR1 reads SGHDN; CDR2 reads FVKESK. With 1 base removed from V and 4 bases from J, the gap between germline ends came to 4 bases. The CDR3 coding sequence is TGTGCCAGCAGCCAAGTATTCACTGAAGCTTTCTTT. Translated: CASSQVFTEAFF.

The gene calls are TRBV15 and TRBJ2-2, with 7 positions matching TRBD2. The germline gives CDR1 LNHNV, CDR2 YYDKDF (reference sequence). There are 13 residues in the CDR3. After removal of 9 bases from V and 7 bases from J, the junction contained 8 bases not matched to a gene. CDR3 sequence (DNA): TGTGCCACGAGGGAAGGGAGGGGCGGGGAGCTGTTTTTT. Encoded protein: CATREGRGGELFF.

The rearrangement uses TRBV28 and TRBJ2-7, with D possibly matching TRBD1 (5 bases). Trimming shortened V by 1 base and J by 5 bases, and 6 bases separated the two germline ends. Germline V gives CDR1 MDHEN, CDR2 SYDVKM. This CDR3 region has 12 residues. In nucleotides, the CDR3 is TGTGCCAGCAGTTTATCACAGGACGAGCAGTACTTC. This sequence encodes CASSLSQDEQYF.

The chain employs TRBV27 and TRBJ1-5; D not resolved. Germline CDR1 and CDR2: MNHEY and SMNVEV (reference sequence). The CDR3 contains 12 residues. Trimming left V 3 bases short and J 4 bases short, with 4 bases between. CDR3 sequence: CASSFNNQPQHF. Here the CDR3 DNA reads TGTGCCAGCAGTTTTAATAATCAGCCCCAGCATTTT.

This chain links TRBV27 with TRBJ1-1, with D possibly TRBD1 on 6 matching bases. Trimming took off 2 bases at V and 4 bases at J, with 11 bases between the two ends. The CDR3 totals 14 residues. Per the germline V gene, CDR1 is MNHEY and CDR2 is SMNVEV (reference sequence). The CDR3 bases are TGTGCCAGCAGTTTAAACAGGGCGGGCACTGAAGCTTTCTTT. It is translated as CASSLNRAGTEAFF.

DNA for the CDR3: TGTGCCAGCTCACCCCCCGTGGCCTCCTACGAGCAGTACTTC. Its translation: CASSPPVASYEQYF. The genes are TRBV18 and TRBJ2-7; no clear D. CDR3 size: 14 residues. Trimming took off 3 bases at V and 0 bases at J, with 9 bases between the two ends. Germline V lookup: CDR1 KGHSH, CDR2 LQKENI.

The chain employs TRBV10-1 and TRBJ2-5; TRBD1 aligns across 8 bases. The J call may be incorrect, as the DNA end agrees better with TRBJ2-7. From germline, CDR1 is WNHNN and CDR2 SYGVQD (reference sequence). The CDR3 is 15 residues long. CDR3 sequence reads: CASSHRSTGAYEQYF. In DNA form, the CDR3 reads TGCGCCAGCAGTCACCGATCGACAGGGGCTTACGAGCAGTACTTC.

The chain carries TRBV21-1 and TRBJ2-5; TRBD2 is the table's D call and was not checked against the DNA. TRBV21-1 is a pseudogene. This CDR3 spans 11 amino acids. The CDR3 region is CASSYKETQYF. The CDR3 DNA reads as TGTGCCAGCAGCTATAAAGAGACCCAGTACTTC.

The rearrangement uses TRBV7-8 and TRBJ2-3, with 13 positions matching TRBD2. Unmatched junction bases numbered 3, after V lost 5 bases and J lost 4 bases. Germline-derived CDR1 and CDR2 are SGHVS and FQNEAQ. The CDR3 is 15 amino acids. Here the CDR3 reads CASSPGLAGADTQYF. CDR3 in DNA: TGTGCCAGCAGCCCAGGACTAGCGGGAGCAGATACGCAGTATTTT.

DNA of the CDR3: TGTGCCATCAGTGAGAGGACAGACAATCAGCCCCAGCATTTT. This gives the protein CAISERTDNQPQHF. The rearrangement links TRBV10-3 to TRBJ1-5; a possible D gene is TRBD1 (6 bases). The germline V gene has CDR1 ENHRY and CDR2 SYGVKD. Trimming pared 2 bases from V and 3 bases from J, leaving 8 bases between. The CDR3 has 14 residues.

The CDR3 sequence is CASSIGLGVYEQYF. Written as DNA, the CDR3 is TGTGCCAGCAGTATCGGGCTAGGGGTCTACGAGCAGTACTTC. The chain couples TRBV27 to TRBJ2-7, with TRBD1 as a possible D gene (5 bases). Trimming stripped 5 bases from V and 3 bases from J, with 14 bases between. CDR3 length: 14 residues. CDR1 and CDR2 (germline): MNHEY, SMNVEV (reference sequence).

V gene TRBV11-2 combines with J gene TRBJ2-1; D is undetermined. In germline, CDR1 is SGHAT, CDR2 FQNNGV. This CDR3 has 12 amino acids. Trimming removed 5 bases at V and 7 bases at J, with 9 bases between. The CDR3 nucleotides read TGTGCCAGCAGCCTAACCGCAAATGAGCAGTTCTTC. It is translated as CASSLTANEQFF.

This chain joins TRBV2 and TRBJ2-5; 7 bases fit TRBD1. V lost 7 bases and J lost 0; bases outside the gene matches: 8. CDR3 size: 15 residues. Germline V gene data show CDR1 as SNHLY and CDR2 as FYNNEI. The CDR3 nucleotides are TGTGCCAGCATGGCGGCAGGGGGTAACCAAGAGACCCAGTACTTC. This gives the protein CASMAAGGNQETQYF.

The V gene is TRBV19, the J gene TRBJ2-1; 13 nucleotides align to TRBD2. Germline V CDR1 and CDR2: LNHDA, SQIVND (reference sequence). CDR3 length: 16 amino acids. J lost 6 bases, V lost 5 bases, and 7 bases had no gene match. This chain's CDR3 is CASSPWTSGSRNEQFF. CDR3 sequence (DNA): TGTGCCAGTAGTCCTTGGACTAGCGGGAGCCGCAATGAGCAGTTCTTC.

The V call is TRBV6-5, the J call TRBJ2-3; 14 positions agree with TRBD2. CDR3 size: 16 residues. Trimming at V came to 2 bases and at J to 5 bases, leaving 3 bases not matched to a gene. From germline, CDR1 is MNHEY and CDR2 SVGAGI. The CDR3 here is CASSYVGLAGEDTQYF. The DNA of the CDR3 is TGTGCCAGCAGTTACGTGGGACTAGCGGGAGAAGATACGCAGTATTTT.

The V call is TRBV7-3, the J call TRBJ2-3, with unresolved D. Germline V gives CDR1 SGHTA, CDR2 FQGTGA. V was clipped by 3 bases and J by 4 bases, with 14 bases between them. This CDR3 region has 15 residues. CDR3 protein: CASSFTGSIPDTQYF. The CDR3 nucleotides are TGTGCCAGCAGCTTTACGGGTTCTATTCCAGATACGCAGTATTTT. Combining the CDR3 with reference TRBV7-3 and TRBJ2-3 gives the whole variable domain GAGVSQTPSNKVTEKGKYVELRCDPISGHTALYWYRQSLGQGPEFLIYFQGTGAADDSGLPNDRFFAVRPEGSVSTLKIQRTERGDSAVYLCASSFTGSIPDTQYFGPGTRLTVL.

The chain has TRBV4-1 and TRBJ1-2; D ambiguous. CDR1 and CDR2 from the germline V gene are MGHRA and YSYEKL. The CDR3 is 15 amino acids. The ends were cut back, 0 bases at V and 2 bases at J, with 10 bases in the middle. The CDR3 coding sequence is TGCGCCAGCAGCCAAGACCAAGTCAGGAACTATGGCTACACCTTC. Translation gives CASSQDQVRNYGYTF.

The chain recombines TRBV6-6 with TRBJ2-7; the D is unclear. V was trimmed by 2 bases and J by 4 bases, leaving 9 bases between them. Per the germline V gene, CDR1 is MNHNY and CDR2 is SVGAGI (reference sequence). The CDR3 covers 13 residues. DNA for the CDR3: TGTGCCAGCAGTTACGCGCAGGCTTACGAGCAGTACTTC. Translating gives CASSYAQAYEQYF.

CDR3 region: CASSRTGIEQFF. CDR3 bases: TGTGCCAGCAGCCGGACAGGGATTGAGCAGTTCTTC. The gene calls are TRBV5-8 and TRBJ2-7, with 8 nucleotides matching TRBD1. The DNA end is a closer match to TRBJ2-1, so the J assignment may be wrong. The CDR3 runs to 12 residues. Germline V gene data show CDR1 as SGHTS and CDR2 as YDEGEE.

The chain carries TRBV28 and TRBJ2-7, with 15 bases fitting TRBD2. The germline V gene has CDR1 MDHEN and CDR2 SYDVKM. CDR3 length: 19 residues. The trim removed 5 bases at V and 6 bases at J, leaving 17 bases unmatched. This chain's CDR3 is CASSNPGLAGGVVFGEQYF. CDR3 DNA sequence: TGTGCCAGCAGTAACCCGGGACTAGCGGGAGGTGTTGTGTTTGGCGAGCAGTACTTC.

CDR3 DNA sequence: TGTGCCAGCAGCCTGCGGGGGAGGGGTGGCTACACCTTC. This gives the protein CASSLRGRGGYTF. The chain uses TRBV11-2 and TRBJ1-2; possible D gene TRBD1, 5 bases. The V and J ends lost 5 bases and 7 bases respectively, with 14 bases between them. This CDR3 spans 13 amino acids. CDR1 SGHAT and CDR2 FQNNGV come from the germline V gene.

This clone was recorded only once. The chain combines TRBV2 with TRBJ2-1, with 7 positions matching TRBD2. The germline V gene encodes CDR1 SNHLY and CDR2 FYNNEI. This CDR3 comprises 14 residues. Unmatched junction bases numbered 12, after V lost 6 bases and J lost 10 bases. CDR3 amino acids: CASRPQRGAGEQFF. CDR3 DNA: TGTGCCAGCAGGCCCCAGCGGGGAGCAGGGGAGCAGTTCTTC.

The chain links TRBV6-5 to TRBJ1-1, with 9 bases aligning to TRBD1. V shed 5 bases and J 1 base; nucleotides not matched to a gene: 2. This CDR3 spans 14 amino acids. Looked up from germline, CDR1 is MNHEY and CDR2 is SVGAGI. The CDR3 region is CASSTGGENTEAFF. The CDR3 region has the DNA TGTGCCAGCAGTACAGGGGGCGAGAACACTGAAGCTTTCTTT.